The TCR beta chain under discussion was sequenced for a study of post-analysis software for immune sequencing data (dated by TCRdb to the mid-2010s). About the study as a whole: The recorded disease courses included relapsing-remitting, secondary progressive and progressive-relapsing multiple sclerosis, and some patients had no subtype annotation. The patient repertoires were compared against 10 to 12 previously published healthy control repertoires obtained from donors aged about 6 to 26 years. A subset of samples was prepared in parallel using single-end sample barcoding, then pooled and co-amplified after Illumina adapter ligation.

Here is what the overall study found, with its caveats: When samples were clustered directly using the F measure, samples prepared in the same batch co-clustered strongly, which prompted a batch-effect correction. Four to six TRBV segments, including TRBV5-6, TRBV5-1 and TRBV20-1, were significantly more frequent in patients than controls. Compared with controls, multiple sclerosis patients had significantly lower normalized Chao1 diversity, a finding suggesting substantial peripheral T-cell clonal expansion. The control group was slightly older than the multiple sclerosis patient group.

As encoded in the germline V gene, CDR1 is SQVTM while CDR2 is ANQGSEA. The CDR3 numbers 12 residues from cysteine through phenylalanine. Only CDR3 DNA is held: 36 bases, read in frame from base 1. This clonotype was seen a handful of times. Its antigen remains unidentified. Base qualities are not recorded, but no much larger clone differs from it by a single base. To demonstrate the VDJtools post-analysis software, TCR beta repertoires were profiled from the peripheral blood of more than ten young patients with multiple sclerosis. The multiple sclerosis patients were children and adolescents ranging in age from 6 to 15 years. Library method: PCR. Instrument used: Illumina HiSeq 2500. To reduce PCR and sequencing biases, unique molecular identifiers were built into the TCR beta cDNA libraries. Every 1 to 10 million input T cells yielded approximately 500,000 cDNA molecules, meaning each molecule approximated one T cell. The same protocol used for the earlier healthy control dataset was applied to prepare and sequence the patient libraries. Samples belonging to the same batch were prepared together, multiplexed and sequenced on a shared HiSeq lane. The authors processed their data as follows. MIGEC was used to process the raw barcoded reads, and molecular identifier groups with only a single read were discarded before consensus assembly and CDR3 extraction. VDJtools was used for post-analysis of the clonotype tables, and diversity was normalized by down-sampling every dataset to the size of the smallest sample. Repertoire overlap clustering matched CDR3 amino acid but not nucleotide sequences to correct batch-related cross-sample contamination. TCRdb reanalyzed the raw reads on its own, using fastp at Q25 for trimming and MiXCR for clone calling, and kept in-frame beta chains. Each record represents a unique CDR3 protein, reported with the most common genes and DNA among its rows. The V and J calls here are based on TCRdb, not the publication. This sample is represented by approximately 460,000 distinct CDR3 sequences; under 55% of them were singletons. Of the sample, over 10% falls within the top ten clones.

The specimen sequenced was blood. The V and J genes are TRBV29-1 and TRBJ2-5; the D gene is tentatively TRBD1 or TRBD2, each matching 5 bases. The J call may be incorrect, as the DNA end agrees better with TRBJ2-7. The sequence was collected from a girl under 18 with multiple sclerosis. The DNA reads TGCAGCGTTGAGGGGGATCGGTACGAGCAGTACTTC. Translation gives CSVEGDRYEQYF.